This T cell receptor beta chain came from a study of CD8+ T cells in alopecia areata. Study as a whole: Treated patients were given oral tofacitinib, which was dosed at 5 to 10 mg twice daily.

Following extraction, RNA underwent reverse transcription to cDNA, which served as the sequencing template. The table came from immunoSEQ multiplex PCR; TCRdb's copy has only in-frame clones and leaves some out. Of roughly 280,000 clones in the sample, 60% were seen once. The treatment here: oral pan-JAK inhibitor, 5-10 mg twice daily. The CDR3 spans 15 residues. Germline CDR1 MGHRA, CDR2 YSYEKL. V lost 1 base to trimming and J lost 7 bases, with 17 bases between them. Study results and caveats: With just one nonresponder, it is still uncertain whether baseline CD8+ expansion relates to response.

As for this clone: Its antigen is unidentified.

This specimen was CD4+ T cells sorted from blood, taken at roughly week 53, from a patient treated with tofacitinib. This TCR derives from a human donor with alopecia areata. The chain combines TRBV4-1 with TRBJ2-7; no clear D. The CDR3 DNA follows: TGCGCCAGCAGCCAAGTGGAAAGCTCGCTTATGGAGCAGTACTTC. Residues: CASSQVESSLMEQYF.